Following are 2 T cell receptor beta chains from one sample sequenced in a study of blood T cell repertoires in COVID-19. Profiled with immunoSEQ multiplex PCR; TCRdb holds only in-frame clones, not every one. The table lists about 200,000 clones, more than 70% of them singletons, with around 1.5% in the top ten. The sequencing input was peripheral blood. The receptors here all came from a man aged 18-30 years with active or convalescent COVID-19.

The chain is built from TRBV7-3 and TRBJ2-6, with TRBD1 matching 8 bases. Germline CDR1 and CDR2: SGHTA and FQGTGA. This CDR3 is 15 amino acids long. V lost 5 bases to trimming and J lost 2 bases; unmatched junction nucleotides: 2. The CDR3 nucleotides are TGTGCCAGCAGCCTGGACAGGGCTGGGGCCAACGTCCTGACTTTC. Amino acids: CASSLDRAGANVLTF.

The chain carries TRBV2 and TRBJ1-5; possibly TRBD1 for D (5 bases). Germline CDR1 SNHLY, CDR2 FYNNEI. The CDR3 has 14 residues. V lost 3 bases to trimming and J lost 5 bases, with 11 bases between them. The CDR3 loop reads CASSDRAGYQPQHF. The DNA for the CDR3 is TGTGCCAGCAGTGACCGCGCAGGGTATCAGCCCCAGCATTTT.